The entry that follows covers one T cell receptor (beta chain) sequence. The table lists this clonotype with a few counts. What antigen it recognizes has not been identified. Per-base quality was not reported, and no clone a single base away is much larger than it. Every donor was a healthy Caucasian. Three pairs of female monozygotic twins, all aged 18 to 29 years, made up the twin cohort. Positive isolation kits from Invitrogen were used to isolate the CD4+ and CD8+ T cell populations. The library was produced with 5' RACE. The data were produced on an Illumina HiSeq 2000. Template switching added a universal primer binding site, and the final cDNA carried a unique molecular identifier that allowed TCR cDNA molecules to be counted accurately. Specific primers in the conserved constant-segment region were used to synthesize first-strand cDNA for TCR alpha and beta chains. To control for contamination, every cDNA library was double barcoded, receiving both a SMART-Mk sample barcode and Illumina barcodes. Two successive PCR steps introduced TruSeq adapter sequences along with Illumina sample barcodes. The TCR alpha and beta cDNA libraries were sequenced on the Illumina HiSeq platform using custom primers. Concerning the study's data processing: MiGEC was used to process raw reads and extract unique molecular identifiers, and MiXCR was used to find CDR3 positions. For each individual, recombination models were inferred using an EM algorithm with the repgenHMM and IGoR tools. The tcR package in R was used for shared clonotype analysis, with sharing normalized by the product of cloneset sizes. To study raw recombination without the effects of thymic and clonal selection, out-of-frame nonproductive sequences were analyzed. TCRdb took the public reads, trimmed them with fastp at Q25, ran MiXCR for clone calling and kept in-frame beta chains. Rows are combined by CDR3 protein, so each entry shows the most common genes and DNA. The V and J calls follow TCRdb's processing rather than the paper's. The sample includes fewer than 500,000 distinct CDR3 sequences, with roughly a quarter observed a single time. The top ten constitute 2.9% of the sample.

The CDR3 numbers 17 residues from cysteine through phenylalanine. The DNA shown is the 51-base CDR3, in frame from base 1. The germline V gene sets CDR1 to SGHRS and CDR2 to YFSETQ. Ends trimmed: V by 4 bases, J by 2 bases; bases unmatched to a gene: 7. This record belongs to a study of identical twins listed by TCRdb under 2016. Study-level background: To test whether fetal clonotypes persist, the study used deep sequencing on TCR alpha and beta repertoires from monozygotic twins, unrelated adults of various ages, and cord blood. To rule out contamination, the twin experiments were replicated at different times with different library preparation protocols. The paper as a whole reports these results and caveats: Because the same donors could not be followed over many years, conclusions were based on cross-sectional statistical analysis. Compared with coincidental sharing between unrelated individuals, out-of-frame TCR alpha sequences shared between twins had an excess of sequences with low generation probability. A weaker excess of twin sharing was found in beta out-of-frame sequences because the signal-to-noise ratio was lowered by fewer shared sequences. Abundant cord blood beta clonotypes had fewer insertions, young adult naive repertoires showed a similar but weaker trend, and memory repertoires showed no such trend. Zero-insertion analyses could be partly confounded by invariant T cells such as MAIT and iNKT, though diverse VJ usage argued against such confounding for most clonotypes. Recombination models systematically underestimated out-of-frame TCR alpha sharing in monozygotic twins but agreed with sharing between unrelated individuals.

These data are also associated with another study on T cells expressing NK-cell markers. As described in the second report: About 8 donors provided sorted CD3+CD56+NKG2C+, CD3+CD56+NKG2C- and CD3+CD56-NKG2C+ T-cell subsets, whose TCR beta-chain repertoires were profiled. Seven of the eight sequenced donors were HCMV-seropositive and one was HCMV-seronegative. In several experiments an anti-gammadeltaTCR antibody was added to restrict sorting to alphabetaTCR-expressing T cells. In six donors, the dominant CD3+CD56+NKG2C+ clonotypes ranked among the top 10 CD8+ clonotypes, making up roughly 1.0-8% of CD8+ T cells. Those dominant clonotypes were again the most abundant among CD3+CD56-NKG2C+ cells in several donors, at roughly 25-60.1%. Whether the expanded NKG2C-expressing T cell clones were specific for HCMV antigens was left unclear. Randomly selected healthy volunteers, three men and five women, were used as the eight sequenced donors. To determine HCMV serostatus, a commercial ELISA kit was used to detect HCMV-specific IgG in serum. MIGEC handled demultiplexing of the reads and grouping by UMI, while MiTCR was used to assemble and quantify clonotypes. To remove erroneous sequences, TCR cDNA sequences were retained only when supported by two or more reads. The tcR package was used for downstream repertoire analysis, and clonotypes were matched across fractions by CDR3 nucleotide sequence plus V segment. Antigen specificity was annotated against VDJdb with VDJmatch, allowing one amino acid substitution in CDR3.

The TCR was taken from a woman aged 18-30 years in good health. The chain employs TRBV5-1 and TRBJ2-1, with 12 middle bases fitting TRBD2. Sequencing input: CD4+ T cells sorted from blood. Here the CDR3 is given as CASSRGLAGRAYNEQFF. The DNA sequence reads TGCGCCAGCAGCCGAGGACTAGCGGGGAGGGCCTACAATGAGCAGTTCTTC. Joined to the reference TRBV5-1 and TRBJ2-1 proteins, this CDR3 gives the full variable domain: KAGVTQTPRYLIKTRGQQVTLSCSPISGHRSVSWYQQTPGQGLQFLFEYFSETQRNKGNFPGRFSGRQFSNSRSEMNVSTLELGDSALYLCASSRGLAGRAYNEQFFGPGTRLTVL.